The rows below give T cell receptor beta chains drawn from one sample of a study of cytomegalovirus exposure and HLA in healthy donors. Profiling relied on immunoSEQ multiplex PCR, and the TCRdb table lists in-frame clones only, not all of them. In the table there are more than 65,000 clones, about 70% of which are singletons. Specimen: PBMCs. Receptors originate from a woman aged 45-65 years in good health and CMV-seropositive. Each CDR3 is given with its conserved first and last residue. D genes are given only for firm matches. Size is stated for part of the rows, as once, few or many counts, or as a class when the clone is expanded.

size: NA; D: NA; V: TRBV2; J: TRBJ2-1; CDR3: CASSVGQGGRYEQFF; DNA: TGTGCCAGCAGTGTCGGCCAGGGAGGTCGGTATGAGCAGTTCTTC
size: once; D: TRBD2; V: TRBV5-4; J: TRBJ2-7; CDR3: CASREAGGPYEQYF; DNA: TGTGCCAGCCGGGAGGCGGGAGGGCCCTACGAGCAGTACTTC
size: NA; D: TRBD1; V: TRBV6-5; J: TRBJ2-2; CDR3: CASSYQGARELFF; DNA: TGTGCCAGCAGTTACCAGGGGGCCAGGGAGCTGTTTTTT
size: NA; D: TRBD1; V: TRBV6-5; J: TRBJ1-1; CDR3: CASKTGDGEAFF; DNA: TGTGCCAGCAAAACAGGGGATGGTGAAGCTTTCTTT
size: NA; D: NA; V: TRBV19; J: TRBJ2-1; CDR3: CASSEWRGSYNEQFF; DNA: TGTGCCAGTAGTGAGTGGAGAGGCTCCTACAATGAGCAGTTCTTC
size: few; D: TRBD1; V: TRBV28; J: TRBJ2-4; CDR3: CASSLTGFRAIQYF; DNA: TGTGCCAGCAGTTTGACAGGGTTTCGCGCCATTCAGTACTTC
size: few; D: NA; V: TRBV30; J: TRBJ2-1; CDR3: CAWSVRGNEQFF; DNA: TGTGCCTGGAGTGTAAGAGGCAATGAGCAGTTCTTC
size: NA; D: NA; V: TRBV14; J: TRBJ2-3; CDR3: CASSSWRAGTDTQYF; DNA: TGTGCCAGCAGCTCCTGGCGGGCGGGCACAGATACGCAGTATTTT
size: NA; D: TRBD2; V: TRBV18; J: TRBJ2-4; CDR3: CASSPGGDRKNIQYF; DNA: TGTGCCAGCTCACCAGGGGGGGATCGCAAAAACATTCAGTACTTC
size: NA; D: NA; V: TRBV7-9; J: TRBJ2-1; CDR3: CASSLASGRNEQFF; DNA: TGTGCCAGCAGCTTAGCCAGTGGTCGAAATGAGCAGTTCTTC
size: NA; D: TRBD2; V: TRBV7-9; J: TRBJ2-2; CDR3: CASSPGGTTLLTGELFF; DNA: TGTGCCAGCAGCCCCGGGGGGACCACTCTTCTCACCGGGGAGCTGTTTTTT
size: NA; D: NA; V: TRBV4-1; J: TRBJ1-1; CDR3: CASSHLLRGPTEAFF; DNA: TGCGCCAGCAGCCACCTACTTCGGGGTCCCACTGAAGCTTTCTTT
size: few; D: NA; V: TRBV10-3; J: TRBJ1-2; CDR3: CAISESEGHGYTF; DNA: TGTGCCATCAGTGAGTCTGAGGGACACGGCTACACCTTC
size: NA; D: TRBD1; V: TRBV9; J: TRBJ1-1; CDR3: CASSVAGGEAFF; DNA: TGTGCCAGCAGCGTGGCAGGGGGTGAAGCTTTCTTT
size: NA; D: NA; V: TRBV4-1; J: TRBJ2-3; CDR3: CASSQGAVAWGADTQYF; DNA: TGCGCCAGCAGCCAAGGTGCTGTTGCGTGGGGGGCAGATACGCAGTATTTT
size: NA; D: TRBD2; V: TRBV19; J: TRBJ2-7; CDR3: CASSQLAGPSGQYF; DNA: TGTGCCAGTAGCCAGCTAGCGGGCCCGAGTGGGCAGTACTTC
size: NA; D: TRBD1; V: TRBV5-4; J: TRBJ2-7; CDR3: CASSTQGVYEQYF; DNA: TGTGCCAGCAGCACCCAGGGGGTCTACGAGCAGTACTTC
size: NA; D: TRBD1; V: TRBV6-1; J: TRBJ2-7; CDR3: CASSPRQGMGEQYF; DNA: TGTGCCAGCAGTCCTCGACAGGGGATGGGCGAGCAGTACTTC
size: NA; D: NA; V: TRBV6-5; J: TRBJ1-1; CDR3: CARTLGQEAFF; DNA: TGTGCCCGCACCCTGGGGCAGGAAGCTTTCTTT